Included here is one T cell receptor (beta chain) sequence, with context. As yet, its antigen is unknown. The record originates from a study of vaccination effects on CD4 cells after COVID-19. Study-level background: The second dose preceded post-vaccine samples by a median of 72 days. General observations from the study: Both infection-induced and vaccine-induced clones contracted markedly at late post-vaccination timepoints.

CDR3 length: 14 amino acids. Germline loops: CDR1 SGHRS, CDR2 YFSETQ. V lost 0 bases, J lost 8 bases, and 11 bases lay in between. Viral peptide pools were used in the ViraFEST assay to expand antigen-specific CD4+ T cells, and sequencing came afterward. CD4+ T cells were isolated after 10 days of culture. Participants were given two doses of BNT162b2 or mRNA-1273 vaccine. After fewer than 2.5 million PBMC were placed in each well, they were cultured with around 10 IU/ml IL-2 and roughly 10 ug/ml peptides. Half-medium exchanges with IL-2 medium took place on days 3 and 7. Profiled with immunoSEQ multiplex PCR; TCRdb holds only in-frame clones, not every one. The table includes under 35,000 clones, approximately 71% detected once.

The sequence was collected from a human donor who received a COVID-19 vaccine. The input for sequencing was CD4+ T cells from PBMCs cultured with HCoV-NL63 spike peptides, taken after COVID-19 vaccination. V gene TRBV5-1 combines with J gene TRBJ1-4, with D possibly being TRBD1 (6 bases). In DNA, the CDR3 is TGCGCCAGCAGCTTGGAACAGGGTTGGGAAAAACTGTTTTTT. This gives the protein CASSLEQGWEKLFF.